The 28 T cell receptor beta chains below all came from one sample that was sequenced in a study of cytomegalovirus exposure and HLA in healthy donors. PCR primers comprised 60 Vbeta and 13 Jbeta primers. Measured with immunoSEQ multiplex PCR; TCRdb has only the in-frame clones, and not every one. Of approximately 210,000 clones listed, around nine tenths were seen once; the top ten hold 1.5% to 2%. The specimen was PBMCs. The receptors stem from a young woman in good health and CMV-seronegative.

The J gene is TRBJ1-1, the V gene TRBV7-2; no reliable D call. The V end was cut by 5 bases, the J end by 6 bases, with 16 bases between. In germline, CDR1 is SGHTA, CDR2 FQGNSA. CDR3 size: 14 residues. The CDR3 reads CASSPHLVSAEAFF. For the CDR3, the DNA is TGTGCCAGCAGCCCACACCTGGTTTCAGCTGAAGCTTTCTTT.

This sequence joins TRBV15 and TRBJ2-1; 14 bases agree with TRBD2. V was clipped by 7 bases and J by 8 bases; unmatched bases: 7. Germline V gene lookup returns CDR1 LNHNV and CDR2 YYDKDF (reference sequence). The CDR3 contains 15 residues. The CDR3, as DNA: TGTGCCACCACCGCGGGACTAGCGGGAGTCTATGAGCAGTTCTTC. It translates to CATTAGLAGVYEQFF.

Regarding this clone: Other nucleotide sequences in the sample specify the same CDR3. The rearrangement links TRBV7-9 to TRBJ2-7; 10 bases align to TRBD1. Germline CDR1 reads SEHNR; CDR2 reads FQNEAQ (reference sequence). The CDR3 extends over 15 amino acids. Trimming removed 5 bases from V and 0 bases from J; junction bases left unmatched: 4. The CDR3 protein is CASSLGQGTSYEQYF. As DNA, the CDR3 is TGTGCCAGCAGCCTGGGACAGGGGACCTCCTACGAGCAGTACTTC.

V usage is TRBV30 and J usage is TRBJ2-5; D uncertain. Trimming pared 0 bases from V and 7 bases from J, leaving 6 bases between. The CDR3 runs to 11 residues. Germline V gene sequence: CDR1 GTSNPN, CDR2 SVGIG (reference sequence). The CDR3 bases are TGTGCCTGGAGTGTAATGGCGACCCAGTACTTC. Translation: CAWSVMATQYF. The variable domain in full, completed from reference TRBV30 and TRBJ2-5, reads SQTIHQWPATLVQPVGSPLSLECTVEGTSNPNLYWYRQAAGRGLQLLFYSVGIGQISSEVPQNLSASRPQDRQFILSSKKLLLSDSGFYLCAWSVMATQYFGPGTRLLVL.

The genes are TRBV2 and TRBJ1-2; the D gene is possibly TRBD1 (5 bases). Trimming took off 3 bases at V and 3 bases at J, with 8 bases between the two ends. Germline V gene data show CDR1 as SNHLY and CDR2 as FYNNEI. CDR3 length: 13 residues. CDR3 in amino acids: CASSDDSYYGYTF. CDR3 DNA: TGTGCCAGCAGTGATGACAGTTACTATGGCTACACCTTC.

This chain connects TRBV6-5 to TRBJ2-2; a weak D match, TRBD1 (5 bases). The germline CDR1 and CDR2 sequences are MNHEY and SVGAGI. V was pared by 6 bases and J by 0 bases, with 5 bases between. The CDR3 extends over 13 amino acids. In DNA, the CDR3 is TGTGCCAGCAGACAGGCGAACACCGGGGAGCTGTTTTTT. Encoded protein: CASRQANTGELFF.

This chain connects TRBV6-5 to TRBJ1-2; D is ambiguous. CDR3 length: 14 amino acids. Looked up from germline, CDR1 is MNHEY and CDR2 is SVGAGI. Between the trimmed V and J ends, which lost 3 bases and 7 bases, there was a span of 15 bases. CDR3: CASSYSVPSGGYTF. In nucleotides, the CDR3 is TGTGCCAGCAGTTATAGTGTCCCCTCGGGTGGCTACACCTTC.

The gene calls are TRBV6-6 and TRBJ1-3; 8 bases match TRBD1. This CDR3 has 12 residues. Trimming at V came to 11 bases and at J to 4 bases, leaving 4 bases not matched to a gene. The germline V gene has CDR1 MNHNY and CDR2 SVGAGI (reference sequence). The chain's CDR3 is CAGGTGGNTIYF. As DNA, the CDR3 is TGTGCCGGAGGGACAGGCGGAAACACCATATATTTT.

CDR3 amino acids: CASRIVEQFF. The CDR3 DNA is TGTGCCAGCAGAATAGTGGAGCAGTTCTTC. The V call is TRBV2, the J call TRBJ2-1; D is undetermined. The CDR3 length is 10 residues. From germline, CDR1 is SNHLY and CDR2 FYNNEI. The V end was cut by 6 bases, the J end by 10 bases, with 7 bases between.

CDR3 nucleotide sequence: TGTGCCAGCAGTGGAGGGGGTGGAGAGACCCAGTACTTC. It specifies CASSGGGGETQYF. The chain employs TRBV2 and TRBJ2-5, with D possibly TRBD1 on 6 matching bases. Germline loops: CDR1 SNHLY, CDR2 FYNNEI. CDR3 length: 13 amino acids. The V and J ends lost 4 bases and 4 bases respectively, with 10 bases between them.

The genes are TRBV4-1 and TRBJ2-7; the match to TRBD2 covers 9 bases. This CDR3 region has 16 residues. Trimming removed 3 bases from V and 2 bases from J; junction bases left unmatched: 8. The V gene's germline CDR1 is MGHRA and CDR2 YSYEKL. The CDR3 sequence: CASSHGGGGRAYEQYF. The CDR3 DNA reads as TGCGCCAGCAGCCATGGCGGGGGGGGGAGAGCCTACGAGCAGTACTTC.

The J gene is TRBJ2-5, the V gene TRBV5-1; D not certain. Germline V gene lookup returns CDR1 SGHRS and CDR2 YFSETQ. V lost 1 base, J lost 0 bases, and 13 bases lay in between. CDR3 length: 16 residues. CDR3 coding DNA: TGCGCCAGCAGCTTGATGGGCAGAGAGTACCAAGAGACCCAGTACTTC. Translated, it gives CASSLMGREYQETQYF.

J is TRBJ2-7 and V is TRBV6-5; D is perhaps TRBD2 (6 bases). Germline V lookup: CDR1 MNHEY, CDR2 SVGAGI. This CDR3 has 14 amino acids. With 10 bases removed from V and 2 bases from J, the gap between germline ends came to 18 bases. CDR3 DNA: TGTGCCACCCGGGGGATGGGACCCACCTACGAGCAGTACTTC. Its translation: CATRGMGPTYEQYF.

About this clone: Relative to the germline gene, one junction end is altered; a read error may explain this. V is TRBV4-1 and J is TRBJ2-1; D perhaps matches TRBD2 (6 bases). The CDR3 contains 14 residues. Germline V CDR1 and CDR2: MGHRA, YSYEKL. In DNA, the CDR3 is TGCGCCAGCAGCCAAGTACTAGCTCCCGATGAGCAGCTCTTC. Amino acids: CASSQVLAPDEQLF.

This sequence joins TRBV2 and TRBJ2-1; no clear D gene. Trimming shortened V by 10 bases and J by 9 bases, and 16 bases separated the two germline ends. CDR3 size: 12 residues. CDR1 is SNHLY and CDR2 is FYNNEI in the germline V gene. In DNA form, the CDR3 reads TGTGCCAAGGTCGCGGCAGACGCTGAGCAGTTCTTC. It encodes CAKVAADAEQFF.

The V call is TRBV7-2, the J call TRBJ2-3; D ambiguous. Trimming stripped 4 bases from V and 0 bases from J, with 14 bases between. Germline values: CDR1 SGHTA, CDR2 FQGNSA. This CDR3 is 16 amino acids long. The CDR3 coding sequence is TGTGCCAGCAGCTCCCGTCTGGCGGCAAGCACAGATACGCAGTATTTT. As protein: CASSSRLAASTDTQYF.

The CDR3: CAWVPGNTGELFF. Here the CDR3 DNA reads TGTGCCTGGGTCCCGGGGAACACCGGGGAGCTGTTTTTT. The chain combines TRBV30 with TRBJ2-2; D ambiguous. Germline lookup yields CDR1 GTSNPN and CDR2 SVGIG (reference sequence). Trimming removed 5 bases from V and 1 base from J, with 8 bases in between. The CDR3 totals 13 residues.

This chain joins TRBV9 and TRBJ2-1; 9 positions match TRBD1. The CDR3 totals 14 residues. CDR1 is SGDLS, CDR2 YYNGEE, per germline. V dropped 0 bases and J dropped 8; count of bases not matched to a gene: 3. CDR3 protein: CASSVGGQGYEQFF. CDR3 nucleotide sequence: TGTGCCAGCAGCGTAGGGGGACAGGGCTATGAGCAGTTCTTC.

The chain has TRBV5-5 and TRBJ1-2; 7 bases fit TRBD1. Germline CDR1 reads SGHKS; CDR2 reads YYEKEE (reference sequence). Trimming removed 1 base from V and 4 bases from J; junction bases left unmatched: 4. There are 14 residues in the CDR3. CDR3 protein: CASSLFSGGYGYTF. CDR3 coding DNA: TGTGCCAGCAGCTTGTTTTCAGGGGGCTATGGCTACACCTTC.

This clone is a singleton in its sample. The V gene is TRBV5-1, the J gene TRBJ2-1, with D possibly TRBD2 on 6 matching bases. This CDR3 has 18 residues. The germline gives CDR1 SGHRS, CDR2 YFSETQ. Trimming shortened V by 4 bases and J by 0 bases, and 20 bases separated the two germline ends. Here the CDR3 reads CASSPSGRGTSSYNEQFF. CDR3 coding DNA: TGCGCCAGCAGCCCGAGCGGGCGGGGCACGAGCTCCTACAATGAGCAGTTCTTC.

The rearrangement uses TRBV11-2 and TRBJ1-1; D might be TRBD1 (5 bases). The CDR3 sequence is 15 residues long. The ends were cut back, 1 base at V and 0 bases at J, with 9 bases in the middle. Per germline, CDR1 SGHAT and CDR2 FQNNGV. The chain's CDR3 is CASSLVPDMNTEAFF. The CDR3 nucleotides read TGTGCCAGCAGCTTAGTTCCGGACATGAACACTGAAGCTTTCTTT.

The CDR3 protein is CASSLTQGTDTQYF. CDR3 coding DNA: TGTGCCAGCAGTTTAACCCAGGGGACAGATACGCAGTATTTT. J is TRBJ2-3 and V is TRBV27, with a possible D match to TRBD1 (6 bases). The CDR3 contains 14 residues. V lost 2 bases and J lost 3, with 9 bases in between. CDR1 and CDR2 (germline): MNHEY, SMNVEV (reference sequence).

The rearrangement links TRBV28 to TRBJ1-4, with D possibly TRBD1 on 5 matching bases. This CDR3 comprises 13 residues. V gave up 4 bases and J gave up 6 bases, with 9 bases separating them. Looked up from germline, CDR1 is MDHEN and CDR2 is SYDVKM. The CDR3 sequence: CASSYSGYEKLFF. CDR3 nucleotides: TGTGCCAGCAGTTACTCAGGGTATGAAAAACTGTTTTTT.

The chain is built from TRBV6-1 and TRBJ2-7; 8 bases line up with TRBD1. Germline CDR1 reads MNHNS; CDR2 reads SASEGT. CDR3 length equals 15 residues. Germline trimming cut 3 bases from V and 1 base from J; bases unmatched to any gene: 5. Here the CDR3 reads CASSDAGGASYEQYF. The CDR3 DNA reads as TGTGCCAGCAGTGACGCAGGGGGCGCATCCTACGAGCAGTACTTC.

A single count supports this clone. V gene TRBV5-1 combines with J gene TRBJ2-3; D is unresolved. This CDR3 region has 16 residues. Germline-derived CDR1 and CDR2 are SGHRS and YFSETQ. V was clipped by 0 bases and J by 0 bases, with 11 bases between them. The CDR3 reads CASSLEPTASTDTQYF. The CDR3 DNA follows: TGCGCCAGCAGCTTGGAGCCAACTGCTAGCACAGATACGCAGTATTTT.

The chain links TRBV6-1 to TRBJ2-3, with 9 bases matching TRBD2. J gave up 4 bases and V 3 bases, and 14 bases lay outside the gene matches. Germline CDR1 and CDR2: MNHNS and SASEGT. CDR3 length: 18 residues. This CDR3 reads CASSEGAGGDLRPDTQYF. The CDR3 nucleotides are TGTGCCAGCAGTGAGGGGGCGGGGGGGGATTTGAGGCCAGATACGCAGTATTTT.

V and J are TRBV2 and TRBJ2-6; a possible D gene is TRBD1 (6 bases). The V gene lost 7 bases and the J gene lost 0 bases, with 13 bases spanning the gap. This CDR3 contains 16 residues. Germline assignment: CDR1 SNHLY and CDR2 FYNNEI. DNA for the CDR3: TGTGCCAGCATGAGGACAGTTAGCTCTGGGGCCAACGTCCTGACTTTC. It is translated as CASMRTVSSGANVLTF.

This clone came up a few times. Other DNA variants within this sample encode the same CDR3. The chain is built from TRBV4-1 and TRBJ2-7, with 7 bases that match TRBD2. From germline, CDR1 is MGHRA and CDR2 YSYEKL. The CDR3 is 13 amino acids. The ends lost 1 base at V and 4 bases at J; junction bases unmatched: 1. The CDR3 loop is CASSQGLAYEQYF. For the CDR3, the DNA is TGCGCCAGCAGCCAAGGACTAGCTTACGAGCAGTACTTC.